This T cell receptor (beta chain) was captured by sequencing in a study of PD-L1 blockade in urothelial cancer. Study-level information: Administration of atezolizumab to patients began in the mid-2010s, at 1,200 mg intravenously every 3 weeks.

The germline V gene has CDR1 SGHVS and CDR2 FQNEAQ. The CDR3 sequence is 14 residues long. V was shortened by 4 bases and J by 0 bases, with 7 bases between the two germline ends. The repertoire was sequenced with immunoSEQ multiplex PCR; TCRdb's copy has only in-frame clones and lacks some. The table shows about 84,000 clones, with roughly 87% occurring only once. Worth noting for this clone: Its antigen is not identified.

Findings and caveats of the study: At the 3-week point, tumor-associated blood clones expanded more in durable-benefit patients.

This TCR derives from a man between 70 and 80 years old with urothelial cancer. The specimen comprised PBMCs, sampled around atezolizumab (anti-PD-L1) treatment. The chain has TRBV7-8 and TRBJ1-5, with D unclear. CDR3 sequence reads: CASSSGISNQPQHF. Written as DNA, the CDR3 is TGTGCCAGCAGCTCGGGGATTAGCAATCAGCCCCAGCATTTT. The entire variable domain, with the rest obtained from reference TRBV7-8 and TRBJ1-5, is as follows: GAGVSQSPRYKVAKRGQDVALRCDPISGHVSLFWYQQALGQGPEFLTYFQNEAQLDKSGLPSDRFFAERPEGSVSTLKIQRTQQEDSAVYLCASSSGISNQPQHFGDGTRLSIL.